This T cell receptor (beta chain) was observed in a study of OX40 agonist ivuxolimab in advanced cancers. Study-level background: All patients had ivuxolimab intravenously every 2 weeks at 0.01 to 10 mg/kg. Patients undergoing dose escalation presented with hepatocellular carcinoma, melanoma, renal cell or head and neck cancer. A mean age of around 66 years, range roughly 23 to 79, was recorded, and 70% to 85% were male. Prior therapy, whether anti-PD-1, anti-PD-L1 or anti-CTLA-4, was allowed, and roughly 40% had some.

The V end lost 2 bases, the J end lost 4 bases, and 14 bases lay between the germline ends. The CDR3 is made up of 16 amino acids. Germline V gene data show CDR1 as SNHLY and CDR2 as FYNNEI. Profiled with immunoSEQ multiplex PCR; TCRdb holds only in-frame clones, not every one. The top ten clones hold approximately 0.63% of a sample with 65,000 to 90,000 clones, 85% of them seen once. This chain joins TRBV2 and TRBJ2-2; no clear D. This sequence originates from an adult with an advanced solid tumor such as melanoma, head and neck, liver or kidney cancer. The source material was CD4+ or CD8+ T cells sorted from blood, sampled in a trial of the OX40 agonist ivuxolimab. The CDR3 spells CASSELISSSTGELFF. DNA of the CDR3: TGTGCCAGCAGTGAATTAATTAGCTCTTCCACCGGGGAGCTGTTTTTT.